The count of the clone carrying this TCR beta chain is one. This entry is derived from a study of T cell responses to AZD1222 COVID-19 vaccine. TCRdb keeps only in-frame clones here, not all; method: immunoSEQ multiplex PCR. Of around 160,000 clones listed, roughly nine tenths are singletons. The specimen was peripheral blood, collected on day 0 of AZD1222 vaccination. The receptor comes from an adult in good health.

CDR3 coding DNA: TGTGCCAGCAGTTACCGGACAGGAATTAACACTGAAGCTTTCTTT. Amino acid sequence: CASSYRTGINTEAFF. The rearrangement links TRBV27 to TRBJ1-1, with 7 bases identical to TRBD1. CDR3 length equals 15 residues. The germline CDR1 and CDR2 sequences are MNHEY and SMNVEV (reference sequence). The V and J ends lost 4 bases and 2 bases, in that order; junction bases with no gene match: 7.